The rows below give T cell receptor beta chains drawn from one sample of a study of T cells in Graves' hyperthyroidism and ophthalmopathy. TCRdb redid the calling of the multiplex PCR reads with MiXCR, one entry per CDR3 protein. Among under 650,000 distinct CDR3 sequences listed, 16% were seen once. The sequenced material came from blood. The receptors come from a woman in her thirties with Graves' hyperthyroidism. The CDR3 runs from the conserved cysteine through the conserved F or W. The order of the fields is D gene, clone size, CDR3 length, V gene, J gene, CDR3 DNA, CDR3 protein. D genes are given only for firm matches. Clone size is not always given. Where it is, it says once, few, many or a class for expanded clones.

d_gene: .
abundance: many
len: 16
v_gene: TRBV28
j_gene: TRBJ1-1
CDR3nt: TGTGCCAGCAGAAAACTTTACAGGTTACTAGGTACTGAAGCTTTCTTT
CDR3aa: CASRKLYRLLGTEAFF

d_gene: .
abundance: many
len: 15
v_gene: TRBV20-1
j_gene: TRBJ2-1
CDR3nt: TGCAGTGCTAGATCCAGGGAAATTGCCTACAATGAGCAGTTCTTC
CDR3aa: CSARSREIAYNEQFF

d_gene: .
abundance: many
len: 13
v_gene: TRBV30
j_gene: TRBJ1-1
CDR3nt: TGTGCCTGGAGTACAGGGATGAACACTGAAGCTTTCTTT
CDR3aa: CAWSTGMNTEAFF

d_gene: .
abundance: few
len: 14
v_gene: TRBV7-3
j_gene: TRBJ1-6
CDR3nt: TGTGCCAGCAGCTTAAGCCCCGGGCTTTCACCCCTCCACTTT
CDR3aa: CASSLSPGLSPLHF

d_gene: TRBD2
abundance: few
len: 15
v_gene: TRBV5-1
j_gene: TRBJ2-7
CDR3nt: TGCGCCAGCAGCTCGGCTAGCGGGAGGGGGTACGAGCAGTACTTC
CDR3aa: CASSSASGRGYEQYF

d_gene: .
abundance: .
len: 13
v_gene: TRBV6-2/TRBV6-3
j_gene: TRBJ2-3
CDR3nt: TGTGCCAGTGAGGGAACCTTCACAGATACGCAGTATTTT
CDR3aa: CASEGTFTDTQYF

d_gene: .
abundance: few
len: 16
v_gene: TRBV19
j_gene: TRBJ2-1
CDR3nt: TGTGCCAGTAGTATATGGCTTCAGAGCTCCTACAATGAGCAGTTCTTC
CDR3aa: CASSIWLQSSYNEQFF

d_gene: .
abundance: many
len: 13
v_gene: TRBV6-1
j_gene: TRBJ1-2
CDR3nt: TGTGCCAGCAGGAATAGGGGGGTAAGGGGCTACACCTTC
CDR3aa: CASRNRGVRGYTF

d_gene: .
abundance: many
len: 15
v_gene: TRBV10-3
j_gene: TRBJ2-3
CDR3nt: TGTGCCATCAGTGAGTCGGGCGAAAGCACAGATACGCAGTATTTT
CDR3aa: CAISESGESTDTQYF

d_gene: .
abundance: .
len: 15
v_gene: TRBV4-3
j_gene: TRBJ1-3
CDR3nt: TGCGCCAGCAGCCAAGATCGGGAGTCTGGAAACACCATATATTTT
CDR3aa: CASSQDRESGNTIYF

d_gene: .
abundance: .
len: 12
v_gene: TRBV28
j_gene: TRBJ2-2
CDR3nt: TGTGCCTCCCTACATTACACCGGGGAGCTGTTTTTT
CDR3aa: CASLHYTGELFF

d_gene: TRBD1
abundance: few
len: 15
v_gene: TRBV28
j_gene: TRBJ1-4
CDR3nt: TGTGCCAGCAGAAGAGACAGGGTCTCCGTTGAAAAACTGTTTTTT
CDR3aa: CASRRDRVSVEKLFF

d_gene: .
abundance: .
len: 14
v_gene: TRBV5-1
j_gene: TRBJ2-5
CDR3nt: TGCGCCAGCAACCCCGACGACTTCCAAGAGACCCAGTACTTC
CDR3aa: CASNPDDFQETQYF

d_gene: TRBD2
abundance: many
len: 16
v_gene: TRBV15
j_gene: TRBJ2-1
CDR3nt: TGTGCCACCAGCAGAGATCGGGGGGGTTCCTACAATGAGCAGTTCTTC
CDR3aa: CATSRDRGGSYNEQFF

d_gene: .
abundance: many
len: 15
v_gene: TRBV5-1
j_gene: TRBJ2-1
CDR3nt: TGCGCCAGCAGCTTGGCAGGGCCACAGTACAATGAGCAGTTCTTC
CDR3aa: CASSLAGPQYNEQFF

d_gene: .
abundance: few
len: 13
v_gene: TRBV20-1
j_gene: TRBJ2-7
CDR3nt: TGCAGTGCTCCGGGACTCACGTCCTACGAGCAGTACTTC
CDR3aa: CSAPGLTSYEQYF

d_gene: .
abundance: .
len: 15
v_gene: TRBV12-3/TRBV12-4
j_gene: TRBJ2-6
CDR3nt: TGTGCCAGCAGTGTACAGGGTCCTGGGGCCAACGTCCTGACTTTC
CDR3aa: CASSVQGPGANVLTF

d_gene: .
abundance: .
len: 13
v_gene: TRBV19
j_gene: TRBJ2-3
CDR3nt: TGTGCCAGTAGTATGTTCAGCACAGATACGCAGTATTTT
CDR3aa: CASSMFSTDTQYF